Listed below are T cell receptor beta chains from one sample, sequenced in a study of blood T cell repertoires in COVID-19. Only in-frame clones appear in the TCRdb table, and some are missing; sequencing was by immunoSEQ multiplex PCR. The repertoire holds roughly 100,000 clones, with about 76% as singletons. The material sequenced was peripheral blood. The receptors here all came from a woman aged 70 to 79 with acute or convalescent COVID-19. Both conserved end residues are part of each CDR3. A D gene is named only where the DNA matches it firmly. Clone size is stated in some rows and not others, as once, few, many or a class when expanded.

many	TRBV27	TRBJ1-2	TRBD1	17	CASSLGPPGQGRYGYTF	TGTGCCAGCAGTTTGGGACCTCCGGGACAGGGCAGATATGGCTACACCTTC
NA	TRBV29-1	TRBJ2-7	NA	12	CSVADSSYEQYF	TGCAGCGTTGCCGACAGCTCCTACGAGCAGTACTTC
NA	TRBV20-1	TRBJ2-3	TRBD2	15	CSASGLAGVSNTQYF	TGCAGTGCTAGTGGACTAGCGGGGGTATCCAATACGCAGTATTTT
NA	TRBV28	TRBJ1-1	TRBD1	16	CASSLGGTGGRTEAFF	TGTGCCAGCAGTTTAGGGGGAACAGGGGGCAGGACTGAAGCTTTCTTT
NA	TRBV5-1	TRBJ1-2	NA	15	CASSLEGAGGYGYTF	TGCGCCAGCAGCTTGGAAGGGGCCGGGGGCTATGGCTACACCTTC
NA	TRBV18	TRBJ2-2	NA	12	CASSPLSGELFF	TGTGCCAGCTCACCACTCTCGGGGGAGCTGTTTTTT
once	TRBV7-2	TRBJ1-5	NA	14	CASSPDIKDQPQHF	TGTGCCAGCAGCCCCGACATAAAGGATCAGCCCCAGCATTTT
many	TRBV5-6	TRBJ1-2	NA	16	CASSLWYRGAGYGYTF	TGTGCCAGCAGCTTGTGGTATCGGGGGGCAGGCTATGGCTACACCTTC
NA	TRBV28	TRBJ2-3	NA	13	CASNLSGRDTQYF	TGTGCCAGCAACCTTTCTGGGAGGGATACGCAGTATTTT
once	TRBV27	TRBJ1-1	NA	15	CASSLSALPNTEAFF	TGTGCCAGCAGTTTATCGGCTTTACCGAACACTGAAGCTTTCTTT
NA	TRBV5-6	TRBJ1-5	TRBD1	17	CASSLGSGQGYNQPQHF	TGTGCCAGCAGCCTAGGGAGCGGACAGGGTTACAATCAGCCCCAGCATTTT
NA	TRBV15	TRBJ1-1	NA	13	CATSFGQNTEAFF	TGTGCCACCAGCTTTGGACAGAACACTGAAGCTTTCTTT
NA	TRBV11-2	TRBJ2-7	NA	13	CASSLGRVNEQYF	TGTGCCAGCAGCTTAGGGAGGGTGAACGAGCAGTACTTC
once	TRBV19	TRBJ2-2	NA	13	CASSASFVRELFF	TGTGCCAGTAGTGCCAGTTTCGTCCGGGAGCTGTTTTTT
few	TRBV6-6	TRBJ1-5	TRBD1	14	CASSWTGGNQPQHF	TGTGCCAGCAGTTGGACAGGGGGCAATCAGCCCCAGCATTTT
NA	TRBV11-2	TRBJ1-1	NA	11	CASSLVSVAFF	TGTGCCAGCAGCTTAGTTTCGGTAGCTTTCTTT
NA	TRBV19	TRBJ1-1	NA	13	CASSNDRNTEAFF	TGTGCCAGTAGTAACGACAGAAACACTGAAGCTTTCTTT
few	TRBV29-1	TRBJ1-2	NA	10	CSVGQKGYTF	TGCAGCGTTGGGCAAAAGGGCTACACCTTC
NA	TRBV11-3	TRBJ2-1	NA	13	CASSLAERNEQFF	TGTGCCAGCAGCTTAGCCGAGCGAAATGAGCAGTTCTTC
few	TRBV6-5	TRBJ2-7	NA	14	CASRDTPISYEQYF	TGTGCCAGCAGGGACACCCCGATTTCCTACGAGCAGTACTTC
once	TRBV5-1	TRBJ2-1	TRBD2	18	CASSLVGLAGGKGHEQFF	TGCGCCAGCAGCTTGGTGGGACTAGCGGGGGGCAAAGGCCATGAGCAGTTCTTC
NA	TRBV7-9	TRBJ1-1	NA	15	CASSSSQGGKTEAFF	TGTGCCAGCAGCTCCTCGCAGGGAGGGAAGACTGAAGCTTTCTTT
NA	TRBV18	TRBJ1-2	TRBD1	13	CASSPDREYGYTF	TGTGCCAGCTCACCCGACAGGGAATATGGCTACACCTTC
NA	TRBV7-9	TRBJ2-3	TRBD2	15	CASSLVAGVQDTQYF	TGTGCCAGCAGCTTAGTGGCGGGGGTCCAAGATACGCAGTATTTT
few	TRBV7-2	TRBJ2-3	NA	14	CASSLDGTLDTQYF	TGTGCCAGCAGCTTAGACGGGACTTTGGATACGCAGTATTTT
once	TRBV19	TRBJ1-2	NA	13	CASSPTGSYGYTF	TGTGCCAGTAGTCCTACCGGGAGCTATGGCTACACCTTC
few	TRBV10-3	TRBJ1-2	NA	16	CAISTLDRTLGYGYTF	TGTGCCATCAGTACCCTTGACAGGACCCTTGGCTATGGCTACACCTTC
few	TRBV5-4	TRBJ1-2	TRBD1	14	CASSPSTGNYGYTF	TGTGCCAGCAGCCCCTCGACAGGGAACTATGGCTACACCTTC
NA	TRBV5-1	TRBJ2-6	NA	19	CASSPGAGLASSGANVLTF	TGCGCCAGCAGCCCTGGGGCTGGGTTGGCGAGCTCTGGGGCCAACGTCCTGACTTTC
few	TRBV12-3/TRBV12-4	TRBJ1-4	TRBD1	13	CASEAGGSEKLFF	TGTGCCAGCGAGGCAGGGGGTAGTGAAAAACTGTTTTTT
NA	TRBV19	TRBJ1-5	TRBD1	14	CASSMDRGNQPQHF	TGTGCCAGTAGTATGGACAGGGGTAATCAGCCCCAGCATTTT
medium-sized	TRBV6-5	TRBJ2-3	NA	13	CASERAGTSTQYF	TGTGCCAGCGAGAGGGCGGGCACAAGTACGCAGTATTTT
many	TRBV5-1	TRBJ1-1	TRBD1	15	CASSSAGTANTEAFF	TGCGCCAGCAGCTCCGCCGGGACAGCTAACACTGAAGCTTTCTTT
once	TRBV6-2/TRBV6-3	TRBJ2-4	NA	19	CASSYLYGGGGLAKNIQYF	TGTGCCAGCAGTTACTTGTACGGAGGGGGGGGACTAGCCAAAAACATTCAGTACTTC
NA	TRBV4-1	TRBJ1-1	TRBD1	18	CASSQDERTGGLLREAFF	TGCGCCAGCAGCCAAGATGAAAGAACAGGGGGCCTTCTCAGAGAAGCTTTCTTT
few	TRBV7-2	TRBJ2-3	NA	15	CASSLDFSFTDTQYF	TGTGCCAGCAGCTTAGATTTCAGTTTCACAGATACGCAGTATTTT
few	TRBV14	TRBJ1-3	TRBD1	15	CASSQTGTAGNTIYF	TGTGCCAGCAGCCAGACCGGGACAGCTGGAAACACCATATATTTT
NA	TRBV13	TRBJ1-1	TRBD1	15	CASSSDRGWGTEAFF	TGTGCCAGCAGCTCGGACAGGGGATGGGGCACTGAAGCTTTCTTT
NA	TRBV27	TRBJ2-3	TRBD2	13	CASRTSGTDTQYF	TGTGCCAGCCGGACTAGCGGAACAGATACGCAGTATTTT
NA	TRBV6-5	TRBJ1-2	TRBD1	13	CASRDRLLYGYTF	TGTGCCAGCCGGGACAGGCTTCTCTATGGCTACACCTTC